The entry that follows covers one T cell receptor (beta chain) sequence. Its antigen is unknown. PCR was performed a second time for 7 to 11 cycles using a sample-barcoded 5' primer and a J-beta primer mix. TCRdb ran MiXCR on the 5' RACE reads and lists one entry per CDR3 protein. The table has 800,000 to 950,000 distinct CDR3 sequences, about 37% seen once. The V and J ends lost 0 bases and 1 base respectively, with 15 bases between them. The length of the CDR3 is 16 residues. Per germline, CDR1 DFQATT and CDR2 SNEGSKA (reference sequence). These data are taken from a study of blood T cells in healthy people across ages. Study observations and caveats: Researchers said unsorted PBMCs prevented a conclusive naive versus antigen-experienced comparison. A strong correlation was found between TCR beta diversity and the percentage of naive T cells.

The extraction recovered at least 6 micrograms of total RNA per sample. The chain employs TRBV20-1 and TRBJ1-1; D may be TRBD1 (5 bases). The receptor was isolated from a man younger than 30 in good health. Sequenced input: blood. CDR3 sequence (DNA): TGCAGTGCTAGAGATCGGGATTTTGGGGCGAACACTGAAGCTTTCTTT. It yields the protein CSARDRDFGANTEAFF.